The text below deals with one T cell receptor (beta chain). This sample stems from a study of tumor T cells in aggressive B-cell lymphoma. TCRdb's copy holds only in-frame clones and misses some; the assay was immunoSEQ multiplex PCR. The table lists approximately 11,000 clones, about 88% of them singletons, with about 2.2% in the top ten. Germline trimming cut 6 bases from V and 8 bases from J; bases unmatched to any gene: 9. Germline assignment: CDR1 LNHDA and CDR2 SQIVND (reference sequence). The CDR3 runs 15 residues. J is TRBJ1-4 and V is TRBV19; TRBD1 matches 10 bases. The source of this sequence is an adult with diffuse large B cell lymphoma. The source material was tumor tissue. CDR3 amino acids: CASRNTGTGEEKLFF. DNA for the CDR3: TGTGCCAGTAGGAACACCGGGACAGGGGAAGAAAAACTGTTTTTT.